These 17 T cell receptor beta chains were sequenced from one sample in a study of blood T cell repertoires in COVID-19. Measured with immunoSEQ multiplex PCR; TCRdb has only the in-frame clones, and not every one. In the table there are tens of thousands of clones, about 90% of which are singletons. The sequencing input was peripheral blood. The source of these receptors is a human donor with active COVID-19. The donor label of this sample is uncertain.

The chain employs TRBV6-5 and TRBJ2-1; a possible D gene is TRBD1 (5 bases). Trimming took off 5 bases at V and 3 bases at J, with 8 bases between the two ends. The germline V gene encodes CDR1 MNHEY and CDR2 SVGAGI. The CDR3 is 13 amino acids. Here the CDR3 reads CASSRTLYNEQFF. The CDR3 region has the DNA TGTGCCAGCAGTCGGACACTCTACAATGAGCAGTTCTTC.

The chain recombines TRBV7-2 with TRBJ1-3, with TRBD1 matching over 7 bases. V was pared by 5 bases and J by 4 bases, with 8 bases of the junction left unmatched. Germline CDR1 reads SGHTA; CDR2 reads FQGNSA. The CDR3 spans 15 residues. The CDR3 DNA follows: TGTGCCAGCAGCGCCGACAGGGCGAGAGGAAACACCATATATTTT. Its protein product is CASSADRARGNTIYF.

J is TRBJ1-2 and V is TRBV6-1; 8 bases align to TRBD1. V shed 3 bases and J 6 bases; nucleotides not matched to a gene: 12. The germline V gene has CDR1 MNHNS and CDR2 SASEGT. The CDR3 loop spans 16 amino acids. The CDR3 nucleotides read TGTGCCAGCAGTGATACAGGACAGGGAGGGCTGAATGGCTACACCTTC. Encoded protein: CASSDTGQGGLNGYTF.

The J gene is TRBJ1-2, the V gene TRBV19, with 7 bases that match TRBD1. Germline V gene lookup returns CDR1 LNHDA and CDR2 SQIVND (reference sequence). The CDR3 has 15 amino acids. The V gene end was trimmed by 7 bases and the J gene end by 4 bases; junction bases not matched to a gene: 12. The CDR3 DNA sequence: TGTGCCAGTACCCCCATCCGGGACAGCTTCTATGGCTACACCTTC. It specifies CASTPIRDSFYGYTF.

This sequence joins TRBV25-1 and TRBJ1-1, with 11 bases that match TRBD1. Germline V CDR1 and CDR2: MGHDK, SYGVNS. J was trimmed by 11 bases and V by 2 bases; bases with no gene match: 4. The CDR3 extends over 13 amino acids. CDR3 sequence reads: CASSELRDRGAFF. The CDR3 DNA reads TGTGCCAGCAGTGAACTCCGGGACAGGGGGGCTTTCTTT. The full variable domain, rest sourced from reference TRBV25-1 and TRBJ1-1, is EADIYQTPRYLVIGTGKKITLECSQTMGHDKMYWYQQDPGMELHLIHYSYGVNSTEKGDLSSESTVSRIRTEHFPLTLESARPSHTSQYLCASSELRDRGAFFGQGTRLTVV.

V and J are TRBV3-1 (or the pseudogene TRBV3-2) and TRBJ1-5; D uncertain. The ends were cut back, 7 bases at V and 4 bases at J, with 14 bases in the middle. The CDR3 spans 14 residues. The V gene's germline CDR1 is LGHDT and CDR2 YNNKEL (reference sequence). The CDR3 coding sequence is TGTGCCAGCAAGAATAGCGGAGGAAATCAGCCCCAGCATTTT. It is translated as CASKNSGGNQPQHF.

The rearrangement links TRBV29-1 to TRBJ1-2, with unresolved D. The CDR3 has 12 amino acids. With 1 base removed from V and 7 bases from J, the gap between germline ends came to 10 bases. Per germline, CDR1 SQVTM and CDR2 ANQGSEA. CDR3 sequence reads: CSVEVGGSGYTF. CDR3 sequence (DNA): TGCAGCGTTGAAGTCGGCGGTTCTGGCTACACCTTC.

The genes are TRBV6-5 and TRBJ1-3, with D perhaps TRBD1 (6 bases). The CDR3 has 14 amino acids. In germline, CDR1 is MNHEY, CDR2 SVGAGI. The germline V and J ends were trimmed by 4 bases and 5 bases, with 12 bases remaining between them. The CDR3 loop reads CASSSTDRRNTIYF. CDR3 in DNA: TGTGCCAGCAGTTCCACGGACAGAAGAAACACCATATATTTT.

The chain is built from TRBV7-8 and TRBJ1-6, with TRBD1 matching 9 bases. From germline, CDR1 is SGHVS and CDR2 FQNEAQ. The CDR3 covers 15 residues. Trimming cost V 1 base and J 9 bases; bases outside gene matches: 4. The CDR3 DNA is TGTGCCAGCAGCTTAGGGGACAGGGACGGTTCACCCCTCCACTTT. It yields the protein CASSLGDRDGSPLHF.

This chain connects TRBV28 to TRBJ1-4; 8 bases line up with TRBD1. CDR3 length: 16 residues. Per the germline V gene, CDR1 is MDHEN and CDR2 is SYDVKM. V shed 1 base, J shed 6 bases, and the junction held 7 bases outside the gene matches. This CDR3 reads CASSLSSGTGDEKLFF. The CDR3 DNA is TGTGCCAGCAGTTTATCTTCTGGGACAGGTGATGAAAAACTGTTTTTT.

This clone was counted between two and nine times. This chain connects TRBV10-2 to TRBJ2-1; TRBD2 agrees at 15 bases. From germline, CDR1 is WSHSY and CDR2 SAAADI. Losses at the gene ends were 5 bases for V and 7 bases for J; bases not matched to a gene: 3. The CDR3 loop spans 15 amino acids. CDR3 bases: TGCGCCAGCAGTCGTGGACTAGCGGGGGGGAATGAGCAGTTCTTC. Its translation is CASSRGLAGGNEQFF.

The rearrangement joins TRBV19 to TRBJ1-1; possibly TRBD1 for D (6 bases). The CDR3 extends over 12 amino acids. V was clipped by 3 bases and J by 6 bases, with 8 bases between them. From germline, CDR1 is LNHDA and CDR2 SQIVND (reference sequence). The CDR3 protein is CASSIPGAEAFF. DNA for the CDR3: TGTGCCAGTAGTATCCCAGGGGCTGAAGCTTTCTTT.

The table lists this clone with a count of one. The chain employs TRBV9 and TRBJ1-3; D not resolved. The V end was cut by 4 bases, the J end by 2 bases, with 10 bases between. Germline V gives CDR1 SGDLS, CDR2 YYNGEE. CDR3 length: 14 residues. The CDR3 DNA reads TGTGCCAGCAGCAGCGGCTTGGCTGGAAACACCATATATTTT. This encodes CASSSGLAGNTIYF.

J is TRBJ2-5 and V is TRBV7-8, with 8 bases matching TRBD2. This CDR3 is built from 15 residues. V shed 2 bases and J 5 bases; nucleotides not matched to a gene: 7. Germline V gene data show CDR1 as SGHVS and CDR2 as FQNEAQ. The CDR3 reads CASSLTRGGRETQYF. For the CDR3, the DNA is TGTGCCAGCAGCTTAACTCGGGGGGGCCGGGAGACCCAGTACTTC.

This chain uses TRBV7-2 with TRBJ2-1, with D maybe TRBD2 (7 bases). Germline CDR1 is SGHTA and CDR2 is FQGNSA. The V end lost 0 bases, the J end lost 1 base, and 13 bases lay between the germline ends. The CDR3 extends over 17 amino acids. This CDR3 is CASSLAAGGRSYNEQFF. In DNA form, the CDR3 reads TGTGCCAGCAGCTTAGCGGCCGGGGGGCGGTCCTACAATGAGCAGTTCTTC.

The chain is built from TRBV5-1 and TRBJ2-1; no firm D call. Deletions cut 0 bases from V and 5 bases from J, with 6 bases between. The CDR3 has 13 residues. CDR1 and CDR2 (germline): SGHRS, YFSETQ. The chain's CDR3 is CASSLVSDNEQFF. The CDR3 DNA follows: TGCGCCAGCAGCTTGGTTTCGGACAATGAGCAGTTCTTC.

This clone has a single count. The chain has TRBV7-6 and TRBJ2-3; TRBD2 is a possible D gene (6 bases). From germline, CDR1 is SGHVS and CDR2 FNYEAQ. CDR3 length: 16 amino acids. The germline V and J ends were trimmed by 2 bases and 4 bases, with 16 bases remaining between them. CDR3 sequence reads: CASSLYLGGTADTQYF. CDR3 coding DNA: TGTGCCAGCAGCTTATATCTTGGGGGGACCGCAGATACGCAGTATTTT. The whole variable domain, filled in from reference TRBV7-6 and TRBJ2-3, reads GAGVSQSPRYKVTKRGQDVALRCDPISGHVSLYWYRQALGQGPEFLTYFNYEAQQDKSGLPNDRFSAERPEGSISTLTIQRTEQRDSAMYRCASSLYLGGTADTQYFGPGTRLTVL.